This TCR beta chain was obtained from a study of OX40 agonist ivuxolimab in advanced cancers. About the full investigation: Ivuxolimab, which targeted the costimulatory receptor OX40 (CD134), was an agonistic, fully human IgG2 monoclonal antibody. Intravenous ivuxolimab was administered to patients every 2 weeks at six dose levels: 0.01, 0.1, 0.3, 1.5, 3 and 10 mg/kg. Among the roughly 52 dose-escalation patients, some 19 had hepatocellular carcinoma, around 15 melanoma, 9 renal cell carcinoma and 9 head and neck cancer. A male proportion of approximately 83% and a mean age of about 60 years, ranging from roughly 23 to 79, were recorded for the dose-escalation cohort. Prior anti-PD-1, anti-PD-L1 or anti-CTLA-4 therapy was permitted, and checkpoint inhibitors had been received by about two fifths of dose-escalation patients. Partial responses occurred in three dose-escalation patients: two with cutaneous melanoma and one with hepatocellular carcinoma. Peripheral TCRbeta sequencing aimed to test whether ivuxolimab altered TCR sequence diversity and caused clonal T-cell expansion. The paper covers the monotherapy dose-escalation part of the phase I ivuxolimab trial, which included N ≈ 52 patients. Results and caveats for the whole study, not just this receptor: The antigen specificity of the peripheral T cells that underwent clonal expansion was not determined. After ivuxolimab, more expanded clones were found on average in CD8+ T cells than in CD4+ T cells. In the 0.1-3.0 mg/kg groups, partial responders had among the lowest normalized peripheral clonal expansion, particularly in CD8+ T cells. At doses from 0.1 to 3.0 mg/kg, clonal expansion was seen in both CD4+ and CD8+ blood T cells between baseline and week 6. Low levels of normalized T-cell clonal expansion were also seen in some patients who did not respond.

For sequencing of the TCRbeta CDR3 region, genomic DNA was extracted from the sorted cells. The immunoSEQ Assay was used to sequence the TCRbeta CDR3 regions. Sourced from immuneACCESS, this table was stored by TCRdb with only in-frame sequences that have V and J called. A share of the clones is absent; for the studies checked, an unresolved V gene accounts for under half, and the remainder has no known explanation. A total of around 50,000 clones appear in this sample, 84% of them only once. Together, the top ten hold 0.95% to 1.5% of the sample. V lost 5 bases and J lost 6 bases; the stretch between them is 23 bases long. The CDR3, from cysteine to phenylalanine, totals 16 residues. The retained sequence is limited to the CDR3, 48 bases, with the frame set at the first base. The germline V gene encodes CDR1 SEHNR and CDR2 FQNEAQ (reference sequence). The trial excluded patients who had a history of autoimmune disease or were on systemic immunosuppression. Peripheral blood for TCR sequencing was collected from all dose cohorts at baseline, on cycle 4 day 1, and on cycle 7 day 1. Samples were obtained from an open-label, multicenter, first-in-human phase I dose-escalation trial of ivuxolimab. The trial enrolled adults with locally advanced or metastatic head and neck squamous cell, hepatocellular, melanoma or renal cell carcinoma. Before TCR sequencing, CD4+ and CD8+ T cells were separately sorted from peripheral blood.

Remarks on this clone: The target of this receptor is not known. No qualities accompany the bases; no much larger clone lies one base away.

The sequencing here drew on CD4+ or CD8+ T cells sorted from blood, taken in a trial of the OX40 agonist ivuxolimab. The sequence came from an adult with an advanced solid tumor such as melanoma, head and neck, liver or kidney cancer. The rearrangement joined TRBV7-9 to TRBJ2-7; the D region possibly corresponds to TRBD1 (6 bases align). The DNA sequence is TGTGCCAGCAGCCCCCCCCGACAGGAACGACGGTCCGAGCAGTACTTC. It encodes CASSPPRQERRSEQYF.